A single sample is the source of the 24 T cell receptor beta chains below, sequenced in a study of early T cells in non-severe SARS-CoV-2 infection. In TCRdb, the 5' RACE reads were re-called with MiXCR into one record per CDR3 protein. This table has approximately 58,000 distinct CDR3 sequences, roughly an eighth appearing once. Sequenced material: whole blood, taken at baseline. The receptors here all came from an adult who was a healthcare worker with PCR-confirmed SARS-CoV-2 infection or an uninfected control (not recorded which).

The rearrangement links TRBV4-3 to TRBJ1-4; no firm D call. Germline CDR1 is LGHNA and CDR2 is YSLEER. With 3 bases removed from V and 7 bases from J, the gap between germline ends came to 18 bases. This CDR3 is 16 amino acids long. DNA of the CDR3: TGCGCCAGCAGCCAGGGAACGGGCCCCGGTAGTGAAAAACTGTTTTTT. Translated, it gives CASSQGTGPGSEKLFF.

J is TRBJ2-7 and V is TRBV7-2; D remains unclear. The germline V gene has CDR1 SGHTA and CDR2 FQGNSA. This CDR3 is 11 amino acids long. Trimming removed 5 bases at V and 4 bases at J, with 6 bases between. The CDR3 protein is CASSPRYEQYF. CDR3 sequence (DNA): TGTGCCAGCAGCCCGAGGTACGAGCAGTACTTC.

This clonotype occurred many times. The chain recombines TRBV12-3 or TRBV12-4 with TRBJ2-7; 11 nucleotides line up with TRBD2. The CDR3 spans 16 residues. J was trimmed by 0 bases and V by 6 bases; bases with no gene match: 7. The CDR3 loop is CASRRTSGSPSYEQYF. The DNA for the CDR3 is TGTGCCAGCAGGCGGACTAGCGGGTCACCCTCCTACGAGCAGTACTTC.

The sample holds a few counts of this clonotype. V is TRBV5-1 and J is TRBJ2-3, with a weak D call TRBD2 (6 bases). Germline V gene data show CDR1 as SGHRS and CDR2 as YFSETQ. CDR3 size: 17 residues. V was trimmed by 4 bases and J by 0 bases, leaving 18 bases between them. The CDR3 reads CASSRTTGALSTDTQYF. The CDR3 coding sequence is TGCGCCAGCAGCCGTACTACGGGAGCCCTTAGCACAGATACGCAGTATTTT.

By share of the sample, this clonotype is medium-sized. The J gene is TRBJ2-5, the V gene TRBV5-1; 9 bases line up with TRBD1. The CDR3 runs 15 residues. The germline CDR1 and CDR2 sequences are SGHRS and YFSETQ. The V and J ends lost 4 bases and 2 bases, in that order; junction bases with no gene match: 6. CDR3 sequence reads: CASSVGTGMQETQYF. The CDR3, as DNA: TGCGCCAGCAGCGTGGGGACAGGGATGCAAGAGACCCAGTACTTC.

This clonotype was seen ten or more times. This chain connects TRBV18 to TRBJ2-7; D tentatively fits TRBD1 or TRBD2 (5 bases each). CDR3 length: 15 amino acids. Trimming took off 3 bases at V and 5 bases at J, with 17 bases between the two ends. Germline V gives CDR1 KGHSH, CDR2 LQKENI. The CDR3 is CASSPLSSGSNEQYF. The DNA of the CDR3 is TGTGCCAGCTCACCTTTGTCTTCAGGGAGTAACGAGCAGTACTTC. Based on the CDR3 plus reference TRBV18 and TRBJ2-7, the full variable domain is NAGVMQNPRHLVRRRGQEARLRCSPMKGHSHVYWYRQLPEEGLKFMVYLQKENIIDESGMPKERFSAEFPKEGPSILRIQQVVRGDSAAYFCASSPLSSGSNEQYFGPGTRLTVT.

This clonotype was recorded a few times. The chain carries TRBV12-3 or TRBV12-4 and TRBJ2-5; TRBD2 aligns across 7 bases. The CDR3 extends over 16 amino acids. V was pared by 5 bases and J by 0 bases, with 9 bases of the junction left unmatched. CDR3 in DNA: TGTGCCAGCAGTGCTAGAGCGGGGCAGTACCAAGAGACCCAGTACTTC. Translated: CASSARAGQYQETQYF.

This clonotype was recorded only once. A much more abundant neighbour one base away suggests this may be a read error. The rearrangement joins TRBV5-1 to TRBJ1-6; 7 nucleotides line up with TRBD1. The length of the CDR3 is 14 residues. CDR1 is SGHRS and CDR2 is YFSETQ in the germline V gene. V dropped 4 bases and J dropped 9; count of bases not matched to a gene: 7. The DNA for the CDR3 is TGCGCCAGCAGCGCAAAACAGGGGACTTCACCCCTCCACTTT. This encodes CASSAKQGTSPLHF.

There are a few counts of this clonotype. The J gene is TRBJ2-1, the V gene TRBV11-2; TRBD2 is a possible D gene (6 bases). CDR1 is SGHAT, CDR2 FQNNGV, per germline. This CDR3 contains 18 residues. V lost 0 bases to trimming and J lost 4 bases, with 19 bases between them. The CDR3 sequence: CASSLDHSLVAVYNEQFF. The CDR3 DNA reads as TGTGCCAGCAGCTTAGACCATTCACTAGTAGCGGTATACAATGAGCAGTTCTTC.

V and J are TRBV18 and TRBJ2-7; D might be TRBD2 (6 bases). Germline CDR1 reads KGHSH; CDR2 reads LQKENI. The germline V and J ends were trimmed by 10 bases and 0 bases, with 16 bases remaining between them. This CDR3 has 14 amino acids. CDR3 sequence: CATTGTYSSYEQYF. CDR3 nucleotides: TGTGCCACCACCGGGACTTATAGCTCCTACGAGCAGTACTTC.

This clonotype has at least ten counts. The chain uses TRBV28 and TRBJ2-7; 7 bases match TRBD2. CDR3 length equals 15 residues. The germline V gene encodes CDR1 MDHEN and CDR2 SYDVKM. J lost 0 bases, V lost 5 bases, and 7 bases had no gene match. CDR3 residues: CASSPSRGSSYEQYF. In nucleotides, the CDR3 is TGTGCCAGCAGTCCCTCCCGCGGGAGCTCCTACGAGCAGTACTTC.

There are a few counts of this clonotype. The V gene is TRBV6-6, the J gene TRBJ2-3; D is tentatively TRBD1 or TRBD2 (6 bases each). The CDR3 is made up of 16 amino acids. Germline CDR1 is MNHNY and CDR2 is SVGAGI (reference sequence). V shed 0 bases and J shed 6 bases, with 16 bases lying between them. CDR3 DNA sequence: TGTGCCAGCAGTTACTCGGACAAGGGGGGACTGGATACGCAGTATTTT. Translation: CASSYSDKGGLDTQYF.

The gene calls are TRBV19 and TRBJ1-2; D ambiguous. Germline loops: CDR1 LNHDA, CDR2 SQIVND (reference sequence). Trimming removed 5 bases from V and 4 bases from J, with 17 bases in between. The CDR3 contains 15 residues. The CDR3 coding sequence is TGTGCCAGTAGTTTCCGACCGGGTTCGGGCTATGGCTACACCTTC. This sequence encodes CASSFRPGSGYGYTF.

DNA of the CDR3: TGTGCCAGCAGCTTCGACAGGGGAGAGACCCAGTACTTC. Its translation: CASSFDRGETQYF. The J gene is TRBJ2-5, the V gene TRBV5-4; 8 bases agree with TRBD1. Per germline, CDR1 SGHNT and CDR2 YYREEE (reference sequence). V was clipped by 2 bases and J by 4 bases; unmatched bases: 1. The CDR3 totals 13 residues.

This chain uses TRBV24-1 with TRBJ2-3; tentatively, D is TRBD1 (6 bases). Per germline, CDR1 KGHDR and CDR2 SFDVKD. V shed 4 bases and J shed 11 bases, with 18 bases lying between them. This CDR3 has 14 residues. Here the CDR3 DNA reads TGTGCCACCAGTGACCCAATCCTAGGGGGTGTGCAGTATTTT. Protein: CATSDPILGGVQYF.

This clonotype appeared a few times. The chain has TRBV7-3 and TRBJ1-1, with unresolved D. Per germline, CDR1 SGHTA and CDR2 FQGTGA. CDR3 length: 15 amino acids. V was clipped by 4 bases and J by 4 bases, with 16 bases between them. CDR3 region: CASSSAPVKGTEAFF. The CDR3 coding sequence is TGTGCCAGCAGCTCTGCCCCCGTTAAGGGCACTGAAGCTTTCTTT. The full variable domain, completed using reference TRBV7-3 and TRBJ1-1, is GAGVSQTPSNKVTEKGKYVELRCDPISGHTALYWYRQSLGQGPEFLIYFQGTGAADDSGLPNDRFFAVRPEGSVSTLKIQRTERGDSAVYLCASSSAPVKGTEAFFGQGTRLTVV.

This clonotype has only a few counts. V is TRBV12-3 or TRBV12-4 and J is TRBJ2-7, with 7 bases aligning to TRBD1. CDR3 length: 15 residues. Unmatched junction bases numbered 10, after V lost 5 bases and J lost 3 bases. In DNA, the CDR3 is TGTGCCAGCAGTCTTCGCTTGGGACAGAACTACGAGCAGTACTTC. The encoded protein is CASSLRLGQNYEQYF.

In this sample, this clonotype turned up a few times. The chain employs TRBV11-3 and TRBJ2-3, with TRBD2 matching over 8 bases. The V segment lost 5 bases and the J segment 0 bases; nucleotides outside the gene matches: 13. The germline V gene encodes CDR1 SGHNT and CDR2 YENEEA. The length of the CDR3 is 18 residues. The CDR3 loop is CASSQMGREATSTDTQYF. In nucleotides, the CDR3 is TGTGCCAGCAGCCAGATGGGGCGGGAGGCCACTAGCACAGATACGCAGTATTTT.

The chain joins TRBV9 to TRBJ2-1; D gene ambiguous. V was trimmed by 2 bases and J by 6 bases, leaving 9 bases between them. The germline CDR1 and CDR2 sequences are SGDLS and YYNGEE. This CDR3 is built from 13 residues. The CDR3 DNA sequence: TGTGCCAGCAGCGTGGAAGTGGGCAATGAGCAGTTCTTC. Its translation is CASSVEVGNEQFF.

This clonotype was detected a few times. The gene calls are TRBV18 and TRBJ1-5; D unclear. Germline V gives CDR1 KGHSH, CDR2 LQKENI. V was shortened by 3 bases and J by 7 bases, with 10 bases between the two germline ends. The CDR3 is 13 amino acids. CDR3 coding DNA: TGTGCCAGCTCACCTCTCCGCGGCCAGCCCCAGCATTTT. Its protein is CASSPLRGQPQHF.

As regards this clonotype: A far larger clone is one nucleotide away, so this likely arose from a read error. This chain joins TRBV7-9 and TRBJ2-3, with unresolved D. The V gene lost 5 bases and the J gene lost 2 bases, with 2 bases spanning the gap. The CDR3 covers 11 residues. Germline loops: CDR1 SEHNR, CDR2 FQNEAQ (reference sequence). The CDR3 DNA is TGTGCCAGCAGCGACACAGATACGCAGTATTTT. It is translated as CASSDTDTQYF. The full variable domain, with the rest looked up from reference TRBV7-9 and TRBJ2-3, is DTGVSQNPRHKITKRGQNVTFRCDPISEHNRLYWYRQTLGQGPEFLTYFQNEAQLEKSRLLSDRFSAERPKGSFSTLEIQRTEQGDSAMYLCASSDTDTQYFGPGTRLTVL.

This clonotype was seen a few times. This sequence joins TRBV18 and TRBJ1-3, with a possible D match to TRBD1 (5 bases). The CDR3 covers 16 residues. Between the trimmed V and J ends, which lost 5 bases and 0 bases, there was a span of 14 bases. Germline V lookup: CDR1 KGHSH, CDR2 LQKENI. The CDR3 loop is CASSVDISFSGNTIYF. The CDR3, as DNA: TGTGCCAGCTCAGTGGACATCTCATTCTCTGGAAACACCATATATTTT.

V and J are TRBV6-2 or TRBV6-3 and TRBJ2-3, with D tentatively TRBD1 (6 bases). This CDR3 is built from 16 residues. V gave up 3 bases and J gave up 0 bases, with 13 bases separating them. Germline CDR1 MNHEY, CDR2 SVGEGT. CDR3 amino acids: CASSYYREPSTDTQYF. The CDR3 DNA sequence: TGTGCCAGCAGTTATTACAGGGAGCCGAGCACAGATACGCAGTATTTT.

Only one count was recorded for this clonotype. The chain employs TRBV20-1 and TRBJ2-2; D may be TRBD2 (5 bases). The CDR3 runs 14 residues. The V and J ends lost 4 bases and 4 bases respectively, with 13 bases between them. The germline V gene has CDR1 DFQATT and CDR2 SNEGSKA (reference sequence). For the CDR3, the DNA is TGCAGTGCTATTCACGGGATCCTCACCGGGGAGCTGTTTTTT. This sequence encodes CSAIHGILTGELFF.